The sequence of this T cell receptor (beta chain) was determined in a study of T cells in severe cutaneous drug reactions. Turning to the study itself: Blister fluids or cells and PBMC were collected from patients in acute or recovery stage.

The donors had carbamazepine-induced Stevens-Johnson syndrome or toxic epidermal necrolysis. Turning to this clonotype: Antigen: not known.

Libraries were made by iRepertoire multiplex PCR with TCR subtype-specific primers for bulk and single-cell sequencing. TCRdb re-called the multiplex PCR reads and gives one entry per CDR3 protein, without DNA. The sample table includes thousands of distinct CDR3 sequences. Broader study findings: All seven CBZ-SJS/TEN blister samples shared a public TCRbeta CDR3 at mean roughly 14%.

This TCR derives from a human donor with a severe cutaneous adverse drug reaction. Sequenced sample: cells from a skin blister.

The CDR3 region is CAISSPGTGARNTEAFF. The J gene is TRBJ1-1, the V gene TRBV10-3; the D call of TRBD1 rests on TCRdb alone, since no DNA is present to check it. CDR1 is ENHRY and CDR2 is SYGVKD in the germline V gene. CDR3 length equals 17 residues.